The clone carrying this TCR beta chain has at least ten counts. The target antigen is unknown. One entry per CDR3 protein, called by TCRdb with MiXCR from the multiplex PCR reads. This repertoire shows approximately 210,000 distinct CDR3 sequences, 30% to 35% found once; its top ten account for 3.6%. Trimming cost V 5 bases and J 0 bases, with 12 bases left between them. Germline V gene lookup returns CDR1 SGHRS and CDR2 YFSETQ. This CDR3 comprises 15 residues. The data are from a study of breast tumors, draining lymph nodes, adjacent tissues. Study-level points and caveats: Data fit most tumor T cells coming from lymph node, expanding in tumor. Tumor repertoires ranked between lymph nodes and nontumor tissue in diversity, with V and J gene preferences. Tumor T cell lymph node origin was a supported hypothesis, not proven.

Axillary draining lymph nodes of breast cancer patients supplied the node samples. V and J are TRBV5-1 and TRBJ2-1; D not certain. Specimen: axillary lymph node tissue. The receptor was isolated from a female donor with breast cancer. Some clones in this sample may be carry-over from other donors' samples. CDR3 DNA sequence: TGCGCCAGCAGAAAGGAACCTAGCTCCTACAATGAGCAGTTCTTC. Amino acid sequence: CASRKEPSSYNEQFF.